The clone carrying this TCR beta chain was observed at least ten times. The data are from a study of neurological immune-mediated disorders. The cDNA was synthesized by means of template-switch 5'RACE, which was carried out with 10-nucleotide random UMIs. TCRdb called the 5' RACE reads again in MiXCR, with one record for every CDR3 protein. The top ten hold about 4.9% of the sample, which has about 55,000 distinct CDR3 sequences, around 24% seen once. The time point here: technical triplicate 2. This CDR3 comprises 13 residues. Germline loops: CDR1 SGHDT, CDR2 YYEEEE. V lost 4 bases to trimming and J lost 4 bases, with 8 bases between them.

The TCR comes from a man aged 60 to 75 with HTLV-1-associated myelopathy (HAM/TSP). J is TRBJ2-2 and V is TRBV5-6; perhaps TRBD1 as D (6 bases). The sample consisted of PBMCs. Written as DNA, the CDR3 is TGTGCCAGCAGCCTACAGGGCACCGGGGAGCTGTTTTTT. Its translation is CASSLQGTGELFF.